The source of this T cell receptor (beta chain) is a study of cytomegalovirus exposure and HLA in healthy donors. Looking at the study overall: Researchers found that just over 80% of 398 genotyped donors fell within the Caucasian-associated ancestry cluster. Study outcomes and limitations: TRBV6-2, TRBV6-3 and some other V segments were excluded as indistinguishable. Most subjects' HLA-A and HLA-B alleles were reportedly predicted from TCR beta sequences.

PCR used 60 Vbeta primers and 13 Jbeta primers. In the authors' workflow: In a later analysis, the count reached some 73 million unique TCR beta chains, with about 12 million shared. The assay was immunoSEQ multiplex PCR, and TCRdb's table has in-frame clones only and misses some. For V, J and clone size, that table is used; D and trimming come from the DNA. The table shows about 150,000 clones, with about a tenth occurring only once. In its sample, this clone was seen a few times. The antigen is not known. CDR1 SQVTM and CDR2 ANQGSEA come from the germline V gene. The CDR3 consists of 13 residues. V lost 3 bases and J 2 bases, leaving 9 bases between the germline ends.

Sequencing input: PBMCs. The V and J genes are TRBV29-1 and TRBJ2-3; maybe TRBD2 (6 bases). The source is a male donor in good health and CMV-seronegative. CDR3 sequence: CSVEGGDTDTQYF. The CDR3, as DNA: TGCAGCGTTGAGGGCGGGGACACAGATACGCAGTATTTT.